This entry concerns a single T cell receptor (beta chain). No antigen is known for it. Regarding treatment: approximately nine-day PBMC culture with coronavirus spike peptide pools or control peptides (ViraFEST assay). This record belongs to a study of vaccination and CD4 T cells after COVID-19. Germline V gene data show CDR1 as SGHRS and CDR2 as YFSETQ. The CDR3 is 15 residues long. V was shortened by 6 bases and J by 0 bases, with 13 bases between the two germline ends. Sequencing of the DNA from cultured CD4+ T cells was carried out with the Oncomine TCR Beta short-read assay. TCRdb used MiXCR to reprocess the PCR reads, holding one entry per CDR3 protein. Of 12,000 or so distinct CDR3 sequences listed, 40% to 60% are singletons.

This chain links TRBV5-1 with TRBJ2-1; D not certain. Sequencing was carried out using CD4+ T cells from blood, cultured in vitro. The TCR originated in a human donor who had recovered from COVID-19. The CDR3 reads CASTLTESSYNEQFF. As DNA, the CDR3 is TGCGCCAGCACACTCACAGAGTCCTCCTACAATGAGCAGTTCTTC. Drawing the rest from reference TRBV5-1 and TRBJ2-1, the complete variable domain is KAGVTQTPRYLIKTRGQQVTLSCSPISGHRSVSWYQQTPGQGLQFLFEYFSETQRNKGNFPGRFSGRQFSNSRSEMNVSTLELGDSALYLCASTLTESSYNEQFFGPGTRLTVL.